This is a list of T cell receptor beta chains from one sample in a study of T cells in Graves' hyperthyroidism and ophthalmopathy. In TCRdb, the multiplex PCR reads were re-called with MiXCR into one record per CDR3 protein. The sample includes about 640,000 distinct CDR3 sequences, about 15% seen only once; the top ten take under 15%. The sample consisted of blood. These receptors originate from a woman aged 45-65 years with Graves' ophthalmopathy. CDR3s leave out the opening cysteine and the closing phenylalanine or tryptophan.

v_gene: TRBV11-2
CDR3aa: ASSFGQGTEAF

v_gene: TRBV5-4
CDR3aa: ASSTGTSTYEQY

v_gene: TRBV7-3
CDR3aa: ASSIDREPYNEQF

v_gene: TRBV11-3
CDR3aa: ASSLRHRGDSPLH

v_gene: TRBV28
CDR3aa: ASTDTVGLAASRY

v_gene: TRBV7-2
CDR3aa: ASSLVGGGVTDTQY

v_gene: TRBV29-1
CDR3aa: SVEDPQREAF

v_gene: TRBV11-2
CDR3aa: ASSLKYEQY

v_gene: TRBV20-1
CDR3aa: SADTSDSSYNEQF

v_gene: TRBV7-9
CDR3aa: ASSPGHPDTQY

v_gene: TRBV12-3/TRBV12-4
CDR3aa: ASSLGGMGQPQH

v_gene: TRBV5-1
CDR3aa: ASSPEAGRGRETQY

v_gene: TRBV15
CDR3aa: ATSRDPATTDTQY

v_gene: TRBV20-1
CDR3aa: SVTGQLLSYNEQF

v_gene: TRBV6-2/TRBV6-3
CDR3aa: ASSPQGPYGYT

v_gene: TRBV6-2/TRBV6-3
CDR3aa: ASSWDVERGSTDTQY

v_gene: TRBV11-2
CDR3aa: ASSLEATLDPDTQY

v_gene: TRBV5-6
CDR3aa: ASSNIGQGETYGYT

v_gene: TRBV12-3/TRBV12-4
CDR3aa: ASSFRRGYGYT

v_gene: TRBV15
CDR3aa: ATSRSIAEVLNYGYT

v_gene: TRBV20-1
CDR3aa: SARTGRSNQPQH

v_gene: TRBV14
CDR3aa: ASSLYVAEQF

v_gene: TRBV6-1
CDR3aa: ASSNNRGGNQPQH

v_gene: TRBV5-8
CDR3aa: ASSLHQVQGPYEQY

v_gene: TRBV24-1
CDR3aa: ATSDENQPQH

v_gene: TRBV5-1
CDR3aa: ASSLQPGPTEVEQF